These T cell receptor beta chains were read from a single sample in a study of blood T cells in healthy people across ages. TCRdb passed the 5' RACE reads through MiXCR, listing each CDR3 protein once. The sample includes almost 300,000 distinct CDR3 sequences, 27% of them seen just once. Sequenced material: blood. These receptors were obtained from a woman in her 70s in good health. Both conserved end residues are part of each CDR3. Each record gives: V gene, D gene, J gene, clone size, CDR3 protein, CDR3 DNA. A D gene is named only where the DNA matches it firmly. The size entry is marked missing in some rows and otherwise reads once, few, many or a size class.

V: TRBV3-1
D: NA
J: TRBJ2-7
size: NA
CDR3: CASSQGTSLVREQYF
DNA: TGTGCCAGCAGCCAAGGAACTAGCTTGGTGAGAGAGCAGTACTTC

V: TRBV20-1
D: NA
J: TRBJ2-3
size: NA
CDR3: CSAGRLQGFGADTQYF
DNA: TGCAGTGCTGGACGACTGCAGGGGTTCGGCGCAGATACGCAGTATTTT

V: TRBV15
D: NA
J: TRBJ1-2
size: NA
CDR3: CATSRAVSTNYGYTF
DNA: TGTGCCACCAGCAGAGCAGTTAGCACTAACTATGGCTACACCTTC

V: TRBV6-6
D: NA
J: TRBJ1-4
size: few
CDR3: CASSAATANEKLFF
DNA: TGTGCCAGCAGTGCCGCGACGGCTAATGAAAAACTGTTTTTT

V: TRBV12-3/TRBV12-4
D: NA
J: TRBJ2-7
size: few
CDR3: CASSRTDSSYEQYF
DNA: TGTGCCAGCAGTAGAACAGATTCCTCCTACGAGCAGTACTTC

V: TRBV7-9
D: TRBD1
J: TRBJ1-1
size: NA
CDR3: CASGPPTGGPMNTEAFF
DNA: TGTGCCAGCGGGCCTCCGACAGGGGGCCCGATGAACACTGAAGCTTTCTTT

V: TRBV11-2
D: TRBD2
J: TRBJ2-1
size: NA
CDR3: CASSSNSGTEQFF
DNA: TGTGCCAGCAGCTCAAATAGCGGGACCGAGCAGTTCTTC

V: TRBV7-7
D: TRBD2
J: TRBJ2-1
size: few
CDR3: CASSLASGSTEQFF
DNA: TGTGCTAGCAGCTTAGCTAGCGGGAGCACTGAGCAGTTCTTC

V: TRBV20-1
D: TRBD2
J: TRBJ2-4
size: many
CDR3: CSAPSREGPGDIQYF
DNA: TGCAGTGCCCCTTCGCGGGAGGGCCCGGGGGACATTCAGTACTTC

V: TRBV5-1
D: NA
J: TRBJ2-7
size: many
CDR3: CASSLVWDGEQYF
DNA: TGCGCCAGCAGCTTGGTTTGGGATGGGGAGCAGTACTTC

V: TRBV4-1
D: NA
J: TRBJ1-5
size: many
CDR3: CASSGREGGQPQHF
DNA: TGCGCCAGCAGCGGGCGGGAGGGGGGACAGCCCCAGCATTTT

V: TRBV12-3/TRBV12-4
D: NA
J: TRBJ2-7
size: NA
CDR3: CASSLASTDSVEGYF
DNA: TGTGCCAGCAGTTTAGCGTCGACAGATTCCGTGGAGGGGTACTTC

V: TRBV29-1
D: NA
J: TRBJ1-2
size: NA
CDR3: CSVEDISRGGYTF
DNA: TGCAGCGTTGAAGATATCTCACGGGGAGGCTACACCTTC

V: TRBV14
D: NA
J: TRBJ1-1
size: NA
CDR3: CASSLEGYAEAFF
DNA: TGTGCCAGCAGCCTGGAGGGCTACGCTGAAGCTTTCTTT

V: TRBV20-1
D: TRBD2
J: TRBJ2-1
size: NA
CDR3: CSARGGDYGNEQFF
DNA: TGCAGTGCTAGAGGGGGGGACTATGGCAATGAGCAGTTCTTC

V: TRBV5-1
D: NA
J: TRBJ2-1
size: NA
CDR3: CASSPTGGPAYNEQFF
DNA: TGCGCCAGCAGCCCAACTGGGGGGCCCGCCTACAATGAGCAGTTCTTC

V: TRBV5-5
D: NA
J: TRBJ1-6
size: many
CDR3: CASSLGRTNSPLHF
DNA: TGTGCCAGCAGCTTGGGCAGGACGAATTCACCCCTCCACTTT

V: TRBV28
D: NA
J: TRBJ2-7
size: few
CDR3: CASTTGLRHEQYF
DNA: TGTGCCAGCACCACAGGGCTCAGGCACGAGCAGTACTTC

V: TRBV12-3/TRBV12-4
D: NA
J: TRBJ2-7
size: NA
CDR3: CASSHRRLSTYEQYF
DNA: TGTGCCAGCAGTCACCGTCGACTAAGTACCTACGAGCAGTACTTC

V: TRBV2
D: NA
J: TRBJ2-6
size: few
CDR3: CASSGIFSGANVLTF
DNA: TGTGCCAGCAGCGGTATATTCTCTGGGGCCAACGTCCTGACTTTC

V: TRBV18
D: NA
J: TRBJ2-5
size: many
CDR3: CASSPSKETQYF
DNA: TGTGCCAGCAGCCCCTCCAAAGAGACCCAGTACTTC

V: TRBV28
D: NA
J: TRBJ2-5
size: few
CDR3: CASRRASSKETQYF
DNA: TGTGCCAGCCGCCGAGCTAGTAGTAAAGAGACCCAGTACTTC

V: TRBV7-9
D: NA
J: TRBJ2-3
size: few
CDR3: CASSLAADTQYF
DNA: TGTGCCAGCAGCTTAGCAGCAGATACGCAGTATTTT

V: TRBV15
D: NA
J: TRBJ2-7
size: NA
CDR3: CATSRDRRVFEQYF
DNA: TGTGCCACCAGCAGAGATCGTAGGGTTTTCGAGCAGTACTTC

V: TRBV5-5
D: TRBD2
J: TRBJ2-7
size: NA
CDR3: CASSLGAGGTSYEQYF
DNA: TGTGCCAGCAGCTTGGGCGCCGGGGGGACCTCCTACGAGCAGTACTTC

V: TRBV12-3/TRBV12-4
D: NA
J: TRBJ1-2
size: NA
CDR3: CASSSRDVDGYTF
DNA: TGTGCCAGCAGCTCCCGGGACGTTGATGGCTACACCTTC

V: TRBV18
D: NA
J: TRBJ2-5
size: few
CDR3: CASSIDQVPFF
DNA: TGTGCCAGCTCAATCGACCAAGTGCCGTTCTTC

V: TRBV4-3
D: TRBD2
J: TRBJ2-5
size: NA
CDR3: CASSPSQASGSRGTQYF
DNA: TGCGCCAGCAGCCCCAGCCAGGCTAGCGGGAGTAGGGGGACCCAGTACTTC

V: TRBV24-1
D: NA
J: TRBJ2-1
size: NA
CDR3: CATSDTREHEQFF
DNA: TGTGCCACCAGTGATACCAGGGAGCATGAGCAGTTCTTC

V: TRBV6-4
D: NA
J: TRBJ2-7
size: NA
CDR3: CASTRTSISYEQYF
DNA: TGTGCCAGCACGAGGACATCAATCTCCTACGAGCAGTACTTC

V: TRBV5-1
D: NA
J: TRBJ2-3
size: few
CDR3: CASRAAHASDTQYF
DNA: TGCGCCTCCCGCGCAGCGCATGCCTCAGATACGCAGTATTTT

V: TRBV7-2
D: NA
J: TRBJ2-5
size: many
CDR3: CASSLASGRETQYF
DNA: TGTGCCAGCAGCTTAGCGTCCGGGCGCGAGACCCAGTACTTC

V: TRBV5-5
D: NA
J: TRBJ1-3
size: few
CDR3: CASSSTANSGNTIYF
DNA: TGTGCCAGCTCAAGTACAGCCAACTCTGGAAACACCATATATTTT

V: TRBV5-1
D: TRBD1
J: TRBJ2-7
size: NA
CDR3: CASRKGQPYEQYF
DNA: TGCGCCAGCAGAAAGGGACAGCCGTACGAGCAGTACTTC

V: TRBV20-1
D: TRBD2
J: TRBJ2-3
size: few
CDR3: CSDASGSADTQYF
DNA: TGCAGTGACGCGAGCGGGAGCGCGGATACGCAGTATTTT

V: TRBV7-2
D: TRBD1
J: TRBJ2-1
size: few
CDR3: CASSFPGQYFNEQFF
DNA: TGTGCCAGCAGCTTTCCGGGACAGTACTTCAATGAGCAGTTCTTC